This is a list of T cell receptor beta chains from one sample in a study of T-cell memory formation after mild COVID-19. MiXCR, run by TCRdb on the 5' RACE reads, gives a single entry per CDR3 protein. Found here are about 47,000 distinct CDR3 sequences, 9.5% of them singletons; the top ten hold about 10%. Sequenced input: PBMCs or a T cell subset sorted from them (not recorded which). These receptors all come from an adult woman who had mild COVID-19 (a few samples of this study predate the infection). Cell type and time point are not known. CDR3s include the opening cysteine and the closing phenylalanine or tryptophan. A D gene is named only where the DNA matches it firmly.

d_gene,v_gene,CDR3aa
NA,TRBV20-1,CSARDPRALSDNEQYF
NA,TRBV5-6,CASSLTRETQYF
TRBD1,TRBV19,CASSIWQGDQPQHF
TRBD2,TRBV10-3,CAIRDGTSLSEQFF
NA,TRBV6-2/TRBV6-3,CASSYAPMKSTAGGALDTQYF
NA,TRBV5-5,CASSLAGDYGYTF
TRBD1,TRBV4-2,CASSLTAQGVWGNEQFF
NA,TRBV15,CATSRAPRSASTEAFF
NA,TRBV14,CASSPLGRAAFF
TRBD2,TRBV12-3/TRBV12-4,CASSLRIAGAEQYF
NA,TRBV7-8,CASMWGAGFQETQYF
NA,TRBV19,CASSIKRGETQYF
NA,TRBV7-7,CASSLGHLDTDTQYF
TRBD1,TRBV6-1,CASSERTGPNYGYTF
NA,TRBV7-9,CASSLESYEQYF
NA,TRBV5-1,CASSLVGSGGGNEQFF
NA,TRBV12-3/TRBV12-4,CASSLTLRKNIQYF
NA,TRBV7-3,CASSFIAAYPVHRRNTIYF
NA,TRBV30,CAWSRSGDTEAFF
TRBD1,TRBV5-1,CASSGQGYNEQFF
NA,TRBV7-9,CASSLEAGHANTGELFF
NA,TRBV4-1,CASSQDPGTYEQYF
NA,TRBV12-3/TRBV12-4,CASRPGFRGVGTEAFF
NA,TRBV5-1,CASSLSWGARETQYF
NA,TRBV20-1,CSARDPGLVQPQHF
NA,TRBV29-1,CSVRQGTSRDYNEQFF
TRBD1,TRBV30,CASDRGRAKNIQYF